Following are 13 T cell receptor beta chains from one sample sequenced in a study of immune evolution from preneoplasia to lung adenocarcinoma. The table came from immunoSEQ multiplex PCR; TCRdb's copy has only in-frame clones and leaves some out. The data contain 6,000 to 8,000 clones, 70% to 80% of them singletons. Sequenced material: FFPE lung adenocarcinoma in situ tissue. Receptors originate from an older donor with lung adenocarcinoma.

This chain uses TRBV18 with TRBJ2-7; 8 bases align to TRBD1. The CDR3 covers 15 residues. CDR1 and CDR2 (germline): KGHSH, LQKENI. Trimming took 3 bases from V and 4 from J; bases not matched to a gene: 8. The chain's CDR3 is CASSPRDRLMYEQYF. The CDR3 nucleotides read TGTGCCAGCTCACCCCGGGACAGGTTAATGTACGAGCAGTACTTC.

The rearrangement uses TRBV15 and TRBJ1-4, with D hard to call. V gave up 1 base and J gave up 4 bases, with 13 bases separating them. Germline CDR1 LNHNV, CDR2 YYDKDF (reference sequence). This CDR3 has 16 amino acids. Here the CDR3 DNA reads TGTGCCACCAGCAGAGGGCAACGGTTGTTTAATGAAAAACTGTTTTTT. Amino acid sequence: CATSRGQRLFNEKLFF.

Only one count was recorded for this clone. The CDR3 loop is CASSPRGETQYF. The CDR3 nucleotides read TGTGCCAGCAGTCCCCGCGGGGAGACCCAGTACTTC. This chain joins TRBV6-1 and TRBJ2-5; tentatively, D is TRBD2 (5 bases). This CDR3 region has 12 residues. Germline loops: CDR1 MNHNS, CDR2 SASEGT. The germline V and J ends were trimmed by 5 bases and 5 bases, with 9 bases remaining between them.

This clone was seen a single time. The germline gene is not matched at one end of the junction; a read error may be the cause. This sample also contains other DNA sequences that code for the same CDR3. The V gene is TRBV5-1, the J gene TRBJ2-2; D may be TRBD2 (6 bases). Germline CDR1 SGHRS, CDR2 YFSETQ. The CDR3 sequence is 14 residues long. This CDR3 is CASSLGGFTGELFF. CDR3 bases: TGCGCCAGCAGTTTGGGGGGTTTCACCGGGGAGCTGTTTTTT.

The chain joins TRBV19 to TRBJ2-4, with no clear D. Germline assignment: CDR1 LNHDA and CDR2 SQIVND (reference sequence). V was pared by 2 bases and J by 1 base, with 9 bases between. CDR3 size: 15 residues. CDR3: CASSILQAAKNIQYF. CDR3 DNA sequence: TGTGCCAGTAGTATACTCCAGGCGGCCAAAAACATTCAGTACTTC.

The V call is TRBV4-1, the J call TRBJ2-7, with TRBD1 matching 7 bases. V lost 3 bases, J lost 4 bases, and 6 bases stayed unmatched. Germline values: CDR1 MGHRA, CDR2 YSYEKL. The CDR3 spans 14 residues. CDR3 protein: CASSQVGRGYEQYF. In nucleotides, the CDR3 is TGCGCCAGCAGCCAGGTTGGCAGGGGGTACGAGCAGTACTTC.

The chain carries TRBV2 and TRBJ2-2, with 10 bases fitting TRBD2. This CDR3 spans 15 amino acids. Germline CDR1 reads SNHLY; CDR2 reads FYNNEI. V lost 7 bases to trimming and J lost 5 bases; unmatched junction nucleotides: 7. The CDR3 loop is CASTPLAGVTGELFF. The CDR3 bases are TGTGCCAGCACTCCTCTAGCGGGAGTTACCGGGGAGCTGTTTTTT.

The chain uses TRBV28 and TRBJ1-3; 7 bases are shared with TRBD1. J was trimmed by 8 bases and V by 7 bases; bases with no gene match: 8. Germline-derived CDR1 and CDR2 are MDHEN and SYDVKM. The CDR3 is 13 amino acids. CDR3 in amino acids: CASTGQIQDTIYF. CDR3 nucleotides: TGTGCCAGCACGGGACAGATACAGGACACCATATATTTT.

The chain links TRBV5-1 to TRBJ1-4; possible D gene TRBD1, 5 bases. The CDR3 sequence is 17 residues long. V dropped 0 bases and J dropped 11 bases, with 23 bases sitting between them. In germline, CDR1 is SGHRS, CDR2 YFSETQ. This CDR3 is CASSLAPGQGAGEKLFF. The CDR3 DNA follows: TGCGCCAGCAGCTTGGCTCCAGGGCAGGGTGCCGGAGAGAAACTGTTTTTT.

J is TRBJ2-2 and V is TRBV6-5; D is unresolved. Germline-derived CDR1 and CDR2 are MNHEY and SVGAGI. Between the trimmed V and J ends, which lost 6 bases and 0 bases, there was a span of 2 bases. The CDR3 sequence is 12 residues long. The CDR3 sequence is CASSPNTGELFF. As DNA, the CDR3 is TGTGCCAGCAGCCCGAACACCGGGGAGCTGTTTTTT.

The V and J genes are TRBV10-1 and TRBJ1-1; weak D call: TRBD1 (6 bases). The CDR3 length is 13 residues. The germline CDR1 and CDR2 sequences are WNHNN and SYGVQD (reference sequence). The V end lost 4 bases, the J end lost 5 bases, and 11 bases lay between the germline ends. The CDR3 loop is CASSGGGITEAFF. The CDR3 DNA reads as TGCGCCAGCAGTGGAGGGGGTATTACTGAAGCTTTCTTT.

J is TRBJ2-5 and V is TRBV11-3; TRBD2 is a possible D gene (7 bases). The J call could be wrong; TRBJ2-7 is a better fit for the DNA end. Per germline, CDR1 SGHNT and CDR2 YENEEA. The length of the CDR3 is 15 residues. In DNA, the CDR3 is TGTGCCAGCAGCCTGGGGGCTAGCGGAAACTACGAGCAGTACTTC. Translated: CASSLGASGNYEQYF.

V usage is TRBV5-6 and J usage is TRBJ2-7; 15 nucleotides match TRBD2. The CDR3 contains 17 residues. Losses at the gene ends were 4 bases for V and 0 bases for J; bases not matched to a gene: 5. CDR1 and CDR2 from the germline V gene are SGHDT and YYEEEE. The DNA for the CDR3 is TGTGCCAGCAGCCTCGGGACTAGCGGGGGGTACTCCTACGAGCAGTACTTC. Protein sequence: CASSLGTSGGYSYEQYF.